The T cell receptor (beta chain) described here comes from a study of shared clonotypes between healthy human individuals. Study in general: Those who served as donors were a couple of women and a few men between the ages of 18 and 49.

The repertoire was sequenced with immunoSEQ multiplex PCR; TCRdb's copy has only in-frame clones and lacks some. The sample records around 560,000 clones, roughly 96% being singletons. CDR3 length: 16 amino acids. J was trimmed by 5 bases and V by 3 bases; bases with no gene match: 9. Looked up from germline, CDR1 is LGHNA and CDR2 is YNFKEQ. It was CD45RO-negative cells, positively selected for CCR7, that made up naive CD8 cells, with terminally differentiated effector memory CD45RA+ cells excluded. V gene TRBV4-2 combines with J gene TRBJ2-2; 7 bases match TRBD2. The receptor was derived from a woman aged 30 to 39 in good health. The sequenced material came from naive CD8+ T cells sorted from blood. CDR3 in amino acids: CASSQRGAGVTGELFF. For the CDR3, the DNA is TGTGCCAGCAGCCAGCGCGGGGCGGGAGTGACCGGGGAGCTGTTTTTT.